The text below deals with one T cell receptor beta chain. Its target is unknown. Treatment indicated: 19 received Ad26.COV2.S at low or high dose, single or two shots; 5 received placebo; per-sample allocation not given. Day 63 following the first vaccine or placebo injection was when the samples were taken. This record comes from a study of Ad26.COV2.S vaccination and SARS-CoV-2 variants. In the study overall: Intramuscularly, Ad26.COV2.S was given either once or twice, 56 days apart.

The CDR3 totals 15 residues. The germline V and J ends were trimmed by 2 bases and 3 bases, with 13 bases remaining between them. Germline CDR1 MNHNY, CDR2 SVGAGI (reference sequence). Whole-study results and caveats: While placebo recipients had lower spike-specific TCR breadth, vaccine recipients had more.

TCRdb's table, derived via immunoSEQ multiplex PCR, lists solely in-frame clones and lacks some. This sample has some 480,000 clones, with 87% found just once. This TCR came from a person between 18 and 60 years old who received the Ad26.COV2.S COVID-19 vaccine or a placebo. The rearrangement joins TRBV6-6 to TRBJ1-1; unclear D gene. The specimen was peripheral blood, collected in a trial of Ad26.COV2.S vaccine versus placebo. CDR3 sequence reads: CASSYRPLGDTEAFF. The CDR3 nucleotides are TGTGCCAGCAGTTACCGACCTCTGGGCGACACTGAAGCTTTCTTT.